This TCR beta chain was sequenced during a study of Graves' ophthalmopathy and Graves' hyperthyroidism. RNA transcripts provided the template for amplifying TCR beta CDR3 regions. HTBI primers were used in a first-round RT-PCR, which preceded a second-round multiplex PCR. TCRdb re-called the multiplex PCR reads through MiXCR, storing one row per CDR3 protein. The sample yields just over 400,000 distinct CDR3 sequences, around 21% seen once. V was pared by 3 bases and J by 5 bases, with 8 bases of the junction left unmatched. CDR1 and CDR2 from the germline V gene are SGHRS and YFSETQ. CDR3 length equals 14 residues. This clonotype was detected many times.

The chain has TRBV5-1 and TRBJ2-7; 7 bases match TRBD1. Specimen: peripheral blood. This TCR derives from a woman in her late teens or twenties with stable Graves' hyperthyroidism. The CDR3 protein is CASSSQGLLHEQYF. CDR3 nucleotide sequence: TGCGCCAGCAGCTCACAGGGGTTGCTCCACGAGCAGTACTTC.